This T cell receptor (beta chain) stems from a study of response to subunit inactivated influenza vaccine. General observations from the study: Authors proposed each seasonal influenza vaccination draws in few new T cells.

Note on this clonotype: Its antigen is unknown.

Each CDR3 protein is one row after TCRdb ran MiXCR on the RT-PCR reads. The repertoire holds about 650,000 distinct CDR3 sequences, with approximately 15% as singletons. This CDR3 spans 16 amino acids. The V call is TRBV21-1, the J call TRBJ2-2; TRBD1, as called in the table, went unchecked against the DNA. TRBV21-1 is a pseudogene locus. This clonotype originated in a man over 45 who received an inactivated influenza vaccine. The starting material was PBMCs from blood, obtained 14 to 15 days before vaccination. The CDR3 loop reads CASSSRDRVGTGELFF. DNA for the CDR3: TGTGCCAGCAGCAGCCGCGACAGGGTTGGCACCGGGGAGCTGTTTTTT.